Here is one T cell receptor (beta chain) with its context. Its target is unknown. The data stem from a study of T cell clonotyping in hematopoietic cell transplantation. Profiled with immunoSEQ multiplex PCR; TCRdb holds only in-frame clones, not every one. This table has about 8,000 clones, around 94% appearing once. The CDR3 contains 14 residues. Germline V gene lookup returns CDR1 ENHRY and CDR2 SYGVKD. Trimming removed 3 bases from V and 0 bases from J, with 6 bases in between. Study results and caveats: At the given depth, recipient repertoires were over 95% de novo clonotypes. After transplant, recipient diversity fell while pathologically expanded clonotypes grew through day 180. Broader posttransplant TCR repertoire diversity was predicted by graft donor and pretransplant recipient Inverse Simpson Index values. No sorting was done, leaving CD4 and CD8 contributions mixed.

This clonotype was sampled from a male patient aged 55 to 69 who had an allogeneic stem cell transplant from an unrelated donor, so T cells may come from the graft donor. Some clones in this sample may be carry-over from other donors' samples. V usage is TRBV10-3 and J usage is TRBJ1-3, with D unresolved. Specimen: peripheral blood mononuclear cells, collected 30 days after allogeneic stem cell transplant. In DNA form, the CDR3 reads TGTGCCATCAGTGACAGTCGCTCTGGAAACACCATATATTTT. Translated, it gives CAISDSRSGNTIYF.